This T cell receptor beta chain stems from a study of blood T cell repertoires in COVID-19. Study-level background: T cells, B-cell-depleted T cells, or PBMCs supplied cDNA or gDNA.

Trimming pared 0 bases from V and 13 bases from J, leaving 15 bases between. The CDR3 is made up of 13 amino acids. Germline values: CDR1 SNHLY, CDR2 FYNNEI. Enrolled during active infection, Seattle patients were then followed longitudinally. How the authors handled the data: Counts of nucleated cells, estimated from reference gene primer amplification, were obtained. The repertoire was sequenced with immunoSEQ multiplex PCR; TCRdb's copy has only in-frame clones and lacks some. For V, J and clone size, that table is used; D and trimming come from the DNA. The sample consists of 200,000 to 300,000 clones, around nine tenths of them appearing once.

The V and J genes are TRBV2 and TRBJ1-1; D gene ambiguous. The TCR comes from a woman aged 55 to 70 with COVID-19, enrolled during active disease. Sequencing was performed on peripheral blood. CDR3 sequence (DNA): TGTGCCAGCAGTGAAGCTAGGAAGGAGGATCTTTTCTTT. This encodes CASSEARKEDLFF.